This TCR beta chain came from a study of OX40 agonist ivuxolimab in advanced cancers. This table comes from immunoSEQ multiplex PCR, and its TCRdb copy is limited to in-frame clones, with some not included. This sample yields over 50,000 clones, of which around 88% are seen a single time; roughly 0.5% belongs to the top ten. CDR3 size: 13 residues. Germline V CDR1 and CDR2: SGHAT, FQNNGV. V was pared by 1 base and J by 4 bases, with 6 bases between. Concerning this clone: Its cognate antigen is unknown.

Points from the study as a whole: CD4+ and CD8+ T cells in blood underwent clonal expansion by week 6 at 0.1 to 3.0 mg/kg.

The sequence came from an adult with an advanced solid tumor such as melanoma, head and neck, liver or kidney cancer. The sequencing used CD4+ or CD8+ T cells sorted from blood, collected in a trial of the OX40 agonist ivuxolimab. The genes are TRBV11-2 and TRBJ2-3; D is perhaps TRBD1 (5 bases). CDR3 in amino acids: CASSLGGADTQYF. Written as DNA, the CDR3 is TGTGCCAGCAGCTTAGGGGGCGCAGATACGCAGTATTTT.